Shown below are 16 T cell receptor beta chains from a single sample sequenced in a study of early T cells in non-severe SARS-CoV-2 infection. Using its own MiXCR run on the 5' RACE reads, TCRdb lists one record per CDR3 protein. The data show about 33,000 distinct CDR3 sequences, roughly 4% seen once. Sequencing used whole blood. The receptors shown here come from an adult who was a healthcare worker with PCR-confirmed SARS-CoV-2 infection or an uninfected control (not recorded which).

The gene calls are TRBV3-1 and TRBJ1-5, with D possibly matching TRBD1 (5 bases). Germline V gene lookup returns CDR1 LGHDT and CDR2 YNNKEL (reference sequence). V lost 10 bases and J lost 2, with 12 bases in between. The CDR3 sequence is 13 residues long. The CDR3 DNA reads TGTGCCACCGCGCAGGGTGGCAATCAGCCCCAGCATTTT. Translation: CATAQGGNQPQHF. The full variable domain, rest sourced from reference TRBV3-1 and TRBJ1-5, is DTAVSQTPKYLVTQMGNDKSIKCEQNLGHDTMYWYKQDSKKFLKIMFSYNNKELIINETVPNRFSPKSPDKAHLNLHINSLELGDSAVYFCATAQGGNQPQHFGDGTRLSIL.

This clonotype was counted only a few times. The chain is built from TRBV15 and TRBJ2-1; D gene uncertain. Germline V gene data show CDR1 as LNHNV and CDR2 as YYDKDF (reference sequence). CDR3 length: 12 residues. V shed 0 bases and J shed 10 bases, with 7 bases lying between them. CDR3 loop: CATSREKAEQFF. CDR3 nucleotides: TGTGCCACCAGCAGAGAGAAAGCCGAGCAGTTCTTC.

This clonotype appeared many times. In DNA form, the CDR3 reads TGCAGTGCTGGGAGGCTAGCGGGAGACTACGAGCAGTACTTC. This codes for CSAGRLAGDYEQYF. This sequence joins TRBV20-1 and TRBJ2-7, with TRBD2 identical over 10 bases. Germline V gene data show CDR1 as DFQATT and CDR2 as SNEGSKA (reference sequence). This CDR3 spans 14 amino acids. Trimming at V came to 5 bases and at J to 3 bases, leaving 7 bases not matched to a gene.

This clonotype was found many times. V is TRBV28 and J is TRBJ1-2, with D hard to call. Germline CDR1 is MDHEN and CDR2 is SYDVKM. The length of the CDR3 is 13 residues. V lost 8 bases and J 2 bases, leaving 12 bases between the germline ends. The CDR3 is CASWTSLNYGYTF. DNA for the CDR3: TGTGCCAGCTGGACTAGCCTGAACTATGGCTACACCTTC.

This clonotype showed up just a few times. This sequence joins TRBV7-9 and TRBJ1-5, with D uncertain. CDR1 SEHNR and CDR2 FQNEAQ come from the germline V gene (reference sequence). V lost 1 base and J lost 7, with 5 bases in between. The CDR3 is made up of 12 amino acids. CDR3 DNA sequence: TGTGCCAGCAGCTTAGAAGGGCAGCCCCAGCATTTT. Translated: CASSLEGQPQHF.

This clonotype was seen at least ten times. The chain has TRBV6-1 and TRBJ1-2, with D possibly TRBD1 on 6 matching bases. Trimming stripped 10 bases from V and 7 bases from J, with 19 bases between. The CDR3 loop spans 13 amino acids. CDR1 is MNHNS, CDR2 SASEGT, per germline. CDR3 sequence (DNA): TGTGCCAACGAGGGGGGGCCATATGGTGGCTACACCTTC. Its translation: CANEGGPYGGYTF.

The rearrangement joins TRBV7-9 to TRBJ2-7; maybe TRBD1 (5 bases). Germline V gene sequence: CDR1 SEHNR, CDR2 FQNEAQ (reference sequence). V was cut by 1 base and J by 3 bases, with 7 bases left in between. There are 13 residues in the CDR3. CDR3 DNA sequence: TGTGCCAGCAGCTTAGGCGACAGCTACGAGCAGTACGTC. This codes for CASSLGDSYEQYV.

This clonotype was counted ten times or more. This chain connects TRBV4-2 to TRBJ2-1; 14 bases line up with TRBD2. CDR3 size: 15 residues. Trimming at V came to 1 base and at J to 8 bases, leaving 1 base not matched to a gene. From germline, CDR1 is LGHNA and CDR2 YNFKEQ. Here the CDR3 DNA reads TGTGCCAGCAGCCAAGGACTAGCGGGAGGGTATGAGCAGTTCTTC. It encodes CASSQGLAGGYEQFF.

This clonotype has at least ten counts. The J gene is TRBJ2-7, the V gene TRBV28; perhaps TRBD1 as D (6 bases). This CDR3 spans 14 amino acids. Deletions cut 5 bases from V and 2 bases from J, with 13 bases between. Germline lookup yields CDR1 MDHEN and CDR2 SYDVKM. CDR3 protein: CASSHDRFPYEQYV. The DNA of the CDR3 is TGTGCCAGCAGTCACGACAGGTTCCCCTACGAGCAGTACGTC.

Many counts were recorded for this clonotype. CDR3 loop: CASSLIGVTGELFF. The CDR3 nucleotides are TGCGCCAGCAGCTTAATTGGGGTCACCGGGGAGCTGTTTTTT. This chain links TRBV5-1 with TRBJ2-2; D is unresolved. There are 14 residues in the CDR3. V dropped 2 bases and J dropped 4 bases, with 9 bases sitting between them. Per germline, CDR1 SGHRS and CDR2 YFSETQ.

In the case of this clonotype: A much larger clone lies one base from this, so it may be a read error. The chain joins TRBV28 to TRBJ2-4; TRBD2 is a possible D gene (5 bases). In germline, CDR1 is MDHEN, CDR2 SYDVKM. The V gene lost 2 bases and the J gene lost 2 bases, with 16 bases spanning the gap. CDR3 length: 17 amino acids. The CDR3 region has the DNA TGTGCCAGCAGTTTAAGACTAACTAATAGCCCCAAAAACATTCAGTACTTC. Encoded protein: CASSLRLTNSPKNIQYF. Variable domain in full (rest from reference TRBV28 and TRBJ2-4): DVKVTQSSRYLVKRTGEKVFLECVQDMDHENMFWYRQDPGLGLRLIYFSYDVKMKEKGDIPEGYSVSREKKERFSLILESASTNQTSMYLCASSLRLTNSPKNIQYFGAGTRLSVL.

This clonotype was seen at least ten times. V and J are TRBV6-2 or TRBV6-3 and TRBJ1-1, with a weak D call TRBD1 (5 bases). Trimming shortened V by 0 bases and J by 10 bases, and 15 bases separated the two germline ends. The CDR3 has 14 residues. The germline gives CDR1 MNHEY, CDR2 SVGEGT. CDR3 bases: TGTGCCAGCAGTTACTCGATCGGCTCGGGGGGAGCTTTCTTT. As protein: CASSYSIGSGGAFF.

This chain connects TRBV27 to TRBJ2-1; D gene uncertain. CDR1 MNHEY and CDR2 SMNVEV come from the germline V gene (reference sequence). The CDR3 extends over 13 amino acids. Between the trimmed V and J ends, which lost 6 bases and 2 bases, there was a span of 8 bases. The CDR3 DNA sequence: TGTGCCAGCAGCGACCCACCCTACAATGAGCAGTTCTTC. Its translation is CASSDPPYNEQFF.

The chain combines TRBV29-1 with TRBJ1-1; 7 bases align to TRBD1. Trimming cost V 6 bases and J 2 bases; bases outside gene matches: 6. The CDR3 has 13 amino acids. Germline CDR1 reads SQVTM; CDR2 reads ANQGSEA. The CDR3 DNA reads TGCAGCGTCGAGAGGGACAGAAACACTGAAGCTTTCTTT. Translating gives CSVERDRNTEAFF. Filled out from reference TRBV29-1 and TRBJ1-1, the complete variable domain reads SAVISQKPSRDICQRGTSLTIQCQVDSQVTMMFWYRQQPGQSLTLIATANQGSEATYESGFVIDKFPISRPNLTFSTLTVSNMSPEDSSIYLCSVERDRNTEAFFGQGTRLTVV.

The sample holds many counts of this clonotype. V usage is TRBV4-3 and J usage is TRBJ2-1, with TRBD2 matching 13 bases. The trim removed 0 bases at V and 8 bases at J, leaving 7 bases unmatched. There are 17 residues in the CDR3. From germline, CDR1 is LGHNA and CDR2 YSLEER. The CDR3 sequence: CASSQDRTSGSRDEQFF. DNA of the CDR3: TGCGCCAGCAGCCAAGATAGGACTAGCGGGAGTAGGGATGAGCAGTTCTTC.

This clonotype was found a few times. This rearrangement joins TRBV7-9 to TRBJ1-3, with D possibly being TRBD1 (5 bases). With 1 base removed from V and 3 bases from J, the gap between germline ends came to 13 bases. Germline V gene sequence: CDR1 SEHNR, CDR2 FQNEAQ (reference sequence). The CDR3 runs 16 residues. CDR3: CASSLVPAGSGNTIYF. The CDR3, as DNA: TGTGCCAGCAGCTTAGTCCCGGCAGGGAGTGGAAACACCATATATTTT.